Described below is a single T cell receptor beta chain sequence and its context. This sample is part of a study of blood T cell repertoires in COVID-19. The CDR3 is 20 amino acids. The V gene's germline CDR1 is KGHDR and CDR2 SFDVKD. J lost 4 bases, V lost 1 base, and 18 bases had no gene match. Sequenced by immunoSEQ multiplex PCR; TCRdb stores in-frame clones only, minus some. The profile shows roughly 100,000 clones, roughly four fifths of them singletons. This sequence originates from a man aged 70-80 years with acute or convalescent COVID-19. The sequenced sample was peripheral blood. The chain couples TRBV24-1 to TRBJ1-2; 9 bases match TRBD1. This chain's CDR3 is CATSDFGVRGGQGKSYGYTF. In nucleotides, the CDR3 is TGTGCCACCAGTGATTTTGGTGTGCGGGGAGGACAGGGGAAGTCCTATGGCTACACCTTC.